This T cell receptor beta chain is from a study of shared clonotypes between healthy human individuals. General study findings and limits: Compared with clonotypes that all four donors shared, non-shared clonotypes had lower generation probabilities.

On this clone: Its antigen is not known.

The germline CDR1 and CDR2 sequences are SQVTM and ANQGSEA. The germline V and J ends were trimmed by 0 bases and 2 bases, with 11 bases remaining between them. CDR3 length equals 15 residues. Sorted-subset replicate PCR reactions contained 200 ng DNA, corresponding to some 28,000 T cell genomes. Study processing details: Owing to the provision of junction-only sequences devoid of quality scores by immunoSEQ, filtering differed. Sequencing used immunoSEQ multiplex PCR; TCRdb keeps in-frame clones, though not all of them. V and J calls and clone size come straight from that table; D and trimming were deduced from the DNA. The sample contains around 320,000 clones, more than 75% of which appear only once. Together with CD45RO+ cells, CCR7-negative CD45RA+ TemRA cells were included in CD8 memory.

The V gene is TRBV29-1, the J gene TRBJ2-1; D is possibly TRBD1 (5 bases). This TCR was recovered from a man between 18 and 29 years old in good health. What was sequenced was memory CD8+ T cells sorted from blood. The subset is: CD45RO+ cells pooled with CCR7-negative TemRA cells. The CDR3, as DNA: TGCAGCGTTGAAGAGAGTTGGACAACCTACAATGAGCAGTTCTTC. It translates to CSVEESWTTYNEQFF.